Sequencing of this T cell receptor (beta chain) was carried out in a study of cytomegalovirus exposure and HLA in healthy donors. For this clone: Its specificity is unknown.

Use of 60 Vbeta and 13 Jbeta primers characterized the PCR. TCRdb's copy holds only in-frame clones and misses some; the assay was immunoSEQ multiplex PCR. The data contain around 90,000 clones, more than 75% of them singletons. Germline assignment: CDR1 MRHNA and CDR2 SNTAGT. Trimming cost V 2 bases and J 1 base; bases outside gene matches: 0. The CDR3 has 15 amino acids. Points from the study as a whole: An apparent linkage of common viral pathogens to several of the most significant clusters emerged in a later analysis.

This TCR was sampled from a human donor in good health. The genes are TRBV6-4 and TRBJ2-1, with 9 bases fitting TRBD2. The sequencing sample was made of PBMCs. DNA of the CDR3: TGTGCCAGCAGTGACCTAGCGGGATCCTACAATGAGCAGTTCTTC. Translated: CASSDLAGSYNEQFF.